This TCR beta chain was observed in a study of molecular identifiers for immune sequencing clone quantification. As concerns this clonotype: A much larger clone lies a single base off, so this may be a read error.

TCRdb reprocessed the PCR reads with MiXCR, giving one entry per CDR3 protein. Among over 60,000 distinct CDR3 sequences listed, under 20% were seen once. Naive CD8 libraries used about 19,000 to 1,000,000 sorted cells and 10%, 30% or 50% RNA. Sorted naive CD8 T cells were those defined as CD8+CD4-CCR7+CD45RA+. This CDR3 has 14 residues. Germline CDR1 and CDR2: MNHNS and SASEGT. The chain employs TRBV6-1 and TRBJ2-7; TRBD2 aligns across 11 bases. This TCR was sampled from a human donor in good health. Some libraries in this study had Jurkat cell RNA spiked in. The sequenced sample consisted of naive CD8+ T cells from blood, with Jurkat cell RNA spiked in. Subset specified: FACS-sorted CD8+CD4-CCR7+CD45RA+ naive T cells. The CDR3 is CASSQTSGNYGQYF. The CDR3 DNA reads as TGTGCCAGCAGTCAGACTAGCGGGAACTACGGGCAGTACTTC.